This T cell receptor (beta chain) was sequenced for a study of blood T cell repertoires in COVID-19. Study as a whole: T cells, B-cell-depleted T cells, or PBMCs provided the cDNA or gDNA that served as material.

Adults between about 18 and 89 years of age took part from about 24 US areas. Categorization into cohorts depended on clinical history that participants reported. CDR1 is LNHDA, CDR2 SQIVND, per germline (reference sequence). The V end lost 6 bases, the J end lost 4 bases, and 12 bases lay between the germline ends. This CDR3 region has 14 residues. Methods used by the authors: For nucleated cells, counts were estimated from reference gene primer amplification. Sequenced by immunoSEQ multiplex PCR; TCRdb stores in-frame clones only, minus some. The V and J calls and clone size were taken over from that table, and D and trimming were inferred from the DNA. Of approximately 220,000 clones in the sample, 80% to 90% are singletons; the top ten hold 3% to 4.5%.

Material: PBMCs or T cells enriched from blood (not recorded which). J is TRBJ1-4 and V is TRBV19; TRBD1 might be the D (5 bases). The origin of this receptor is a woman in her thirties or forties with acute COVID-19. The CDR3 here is CASRTGLSNEKLFF. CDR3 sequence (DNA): TGTGCCAGTAGGACGGGACTCAGTAATGAAAAACTGTTTTTT. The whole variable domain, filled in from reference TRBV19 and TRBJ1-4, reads DGGITQSPKYLFRKEGQNVTLSCEQNLNHDAMYWYRQDPGQGLRLIYYSQIVNDFQKGDIAEGYSVSREKKESFPLTVTSAQKNPTAFYLCASRTGLSNEKLFFGSGTQLSVL.